Listed here are 26 T cell receptor beta chains from one sample, sequenced in a study of beta chain features in type 1 diabetes. The authors reverse transcribed all of the isolated RNA, so sequencing captured expressed TCRB transcripts. Some clones are missing from TCRdb's copy, which holds only in-frame ones; the method was immunoSEQ multiplex PCR. The top ten clones hold around 0.065% of a sample with approximately 470,000 clones, approximately 30% of them seen once. Sequencing used naive CD4+ T cells from blood. The receptors originated from a young man in good health.

The chain joins TRBV9 to TRBJ2-2; 8 nucleotides match TRBD2. V was clipped by 4 bases and J by 4 bases; unmatched bases: 12. CDR3 length: 17 amino acids. Germline lookup yields CDR1 SGDLS and CDR2 YYNGEE. CDR3 coding DNA: TGTGCCAGCAGCCCGAACGGGCGGAGCGGGAGCACCGGGGAGCTGTTTTTT. The encoded protein is CASSPNGRSGSTGELFF.

The chain employs TRBV4-3 and TRBJ2-7, with D tentatively TRBD2 (5 bases). V was pared by 0 bases and J by 1 base, with 7 bases between. The CDR3 runs 14 residues. From germline, CDR1 is LGHNA and CDR2 YSLEER. The CDR3 here is CASSQDRTSYEQYF. CDR3 nucleotides: TGCGCCAGCAGCCAAGATCGGACTTCCTACGAGCAGTACTTC.

There are a few counts of this clone. The chain links TRBV7-9 to TRBJ2-5; no reliable D call. CDR3 length: 14 residues. V dropped 3 bases and J dropped 2 bases, with 10 bases sitting between them. Germline V gene data show CDR1 as SEHNR and CDR2 as FQNEAQ (reference sequence). CDR3 nucleotides: TGTGCCAGCAGCTTTAGTGGCCTACAAGAGACCCAGTACTTC. This gives the protein CASSFSGLQETQYF.

This clone turned up a few times. The chain carries TRBV7-9 and TRBJ2-3; D is ambiguous. The V end lost 3 bases, the J end lost 2 bases, and 6 bases lay between the germline ends. Germline loops: CDR1 SEHNR, CDR2 FQNEAQ (reference sequence). The CDR3 loop spans 13 amino acids. The CDR3 DNA reads TGTGCCAGCAGCTTTATGCACACAGATACGCAGTATTTT. Translating gives CASSFMHTDTQYF.

The chain recombines TRBV9 with TRBJ2-5; D uncertain. CDR3 length equals 15 residues. The V end was cut by 0 bases, the J end by 1 base, with 10 bases between. The V gene's germline CDR1 is SGDLS and CDR2 YYNGEE. CDR3: CASSVGVAVQETQYF. The CDR3 DNA follows: TGTGCCAGCAGCGTAGGGGTAGCAGTCCAAGAGACCCAGTACTTC.

The V call is TRBV6-5, the J call TRBJ2-1, with 8 nucleotides matching TRBD2. The CDR3 covers 14 residues. V shed 5 bases, J shed 5 bases, and the junction held 5 bases outside the gene matches. Per the germline V gene, CDR1 is MNHEY and CDR2 is SVGAGI. In nucleotides, the CDR3 is TGTGCCAGCAGTAGCGGGAGACTTAACAATGAGCAGTTCTTC. Translated, it gives CASSSGRLNNEQFF.

There are a few counts of this clone. This chain links TRBV9 with TRBJ2-4, with a possible D match to TRBD2 (6 bases). The CDR3 length is 13 residues. Trimming took off 0 bases at V and 8 bases at J, with 9 bases between the two ends. Germline CDR1 SGDLS, CDR2 YYNGEE. The CDR3 DNA reads as TGTGCCAGCAGCGTAGATTGGGGGGACATTCAGTACTTC. Its translation is CASSVDWGDIQYF. The whole variable domain, remainder taken from reference TRBV9 and TRBJ2-4, is DSGVTQTPKHLITATGQRVTLRCSPRSGDLSVYWYQQSLDQGLQFLIQYYNGEERAKGNILERFSAQQFPDLHSELNLSSLELGDSALYFCASSVDWGDIQYFGAGTRLSVL.

V usage is TRBV2 and J usage is TRBJ2-3; maybe TRBD1 (6 bases). Germline loops: CDR1 SNHLY, CDR2 FYNNEI. The germline V and J ends were trimmed by 6 bases and 4 bases, with 20 bases remaining between them. The CDR3 has 16 residues. CDR3 in DNA: TGTGCCAGCAGGAACAGGGCGAGAGTAGTGGCAGATACGCAGTATTTT. This sequence encodes CASRNRARVVADTQYF.

This chain's CDR3 is CASTGRGAYEQYF. In nucleotides, the CDR3 is TGTGCCTCAACAGGCAGGGGAGCCTACGAGCAGTACTTC. This chain links TRBV30 with TRBJ2-7; weak D call: TRBD1 (6 bases). V shed 7 bases and J shed 2 bases, with 15 bases lying between them. The CDR3 consists of 13 residues. Germline CDR1 GTSNPN, CDR2 SVGIG (reference sequence).

The chain recombines TRBV7-2 with TRBJ2-3; D is undetermined. Trimming shortened V by 0 bases and J by 2 bases, and 9 bases separated the two germline ends. The CDR3 is made up of 15 amino acids. Germline V gene lookup returns CDR1 SGHTA and CDR2 FQGNSA. CDR3: CASSLAGLVTDTQYF. DNA for the CDR3: TGTGCCAGCAGCTTAGCGGGCCTCGTCACAGATACGCAGTATTTT.

This sequence joins TRBV29-1 and TRBJ1-1; no reliable D call. CDR1 and CDR2 (germline): SQVTM, ANQGSEA. This CDR3 is 13 amino acids long. Trimming left V 6 bases short and J 4 bases short, with 15 bases between. The CDR3 region is CSVVIRRFTEAFF. Here the CDR3 DNA reads TGCAGCGTCGTTATTCGTCGATTCACTGAAGCTTTCTTT.

The J gene is TRBJ2-3, the V gene TRBV5-4; a weak D match, TRBD1 (5 bases). V gave up 0 bases and J gave up 2 bases, with 10 bases separating them. Germline-derived CDR1 and CDR2 are SGHNT and YYREEE (reference sequence). The CDR3 sequence is 15 residues long. This CDR3 is CASSLARADTDTQYF. The DNA for the CDR3 is TGTGCCAGCAGCTTGGCCAGGGCTGACACAGATACGCAGTATTTT.

The CDR3 bases are TGTGCCAGCAGATCGGGAGCGGAGACCCAGTACTTC. This sequence encodes CASRSGAETQYF. This sequence joins TRBV28 and TRBJ2-5; possible D gene TRBD2, 6 bases. The CDR3 has 12 residues. From germline, CDR1 is MDHEN and CDR2 SYDVKM. Trimming removed 6 bases from V and 5 bases from J, with 10 bases in between.

CDR3 bases: TGTGCCAGCAGCTTACCTCACACCACCGGGGAGCTGTTTTTT. This translates into CASSLPHTTGELFF. The genes are TRBV7-3 and TRBJ2-2; unclear D gene. The CDR3 totals 14 residues. The germline V and J ends were trimmed by 2 bases and 4 bases, with 8 bases remaining between them. Germline V gene data show CDR1 as SGHTA and CDR2 as FQGTGA.

The rearrangement links TRBV7-2 to TRBJ1-4, with 9 bases aligning to TRBD1. CDR1 and CDR2 (germline): SGHTA, FQGNSA. V trimming: 5 bases; J trimming: 7 bases; junction bases outside the gene matches: 5. There are 14 residues in the CDR3. CDR3 nucleotide sequence: TGTGCCAGCAGCCGGGACAGGGATTCTGAAAAACTGTTTTTT. Protein: CASSRDRDSEKLFF.

The sample holds a few counts of this clone. The DNA for the CDR3 is TGTGCCAGCAGAGGGACAGGAGGCTACGAGCAGTACTTC. Encoded protein: CASRGTGGYEQYF. The rearrangement uses TRBV6-6 and TRBJ2-7; 8 bases line up with TRBD1. V lost 6 bases, J lost 3 bases, and 4 bases stayed unmatched. The CDR3 totals 13 residues. In germline, CDR1 is MNHNY, CDR2 SVGAGI (reference sequence).

This clone has more than one count but fewer than ten. The V call is TRBV30, the J call TRBJ1-3; D unclear. Trimming removed 7 bases at V and 7 bases at J, with 8 bases between. This CDR3 has 10 residues. Germline values: CDR1 GTSNPN, CDR2 SVGIG (reference sequence). In DNA, the CDR3 is TGTGCCTCCGGTCGGAACACCATATATTTT. It is translated as CASGRNTIYF.

V and J are TRBV29-1 and TRBJ2-7; D gene uncertain. Germline CDR1 and CDR2: SQVTM and ANQGSEA. The CDR3 is made up of 13 amino acids. V was clipped by 5 bases and J by 5 bases, with 16 bases between them. The CDR3 reads CSVIVGPSDEQYF. The CDR3 nucleotides are TGCAGCGTTATCGTAGGGCCTTCCGACGAGCAGTACTTC.

This clone was seen a few times. The genes are TRBV7-9 and TRBJ1-2, with 9 bases lining up with TRBD1. V lost 3 bases and J lost 9; bases outside the gene matches: 8. The CDR3 has 14 amino acids. Germline CDR1 reads SEHNR; CDR2 reads FQNEAQ (reference sequence). Here the CDR3 DNA reads TGTGCCAGCAGCTTCGGACAGGGGAATTCCCGCTACACCTTC. Translated: CASSFGQGNSRYTF.

This clone appeared a few times. CDR3 region: CASSLVGTMGPQHF. In nucleotides, the CDR3 is TGTGCCAGCAGCTTAGTGGGCACCATGGGGCCCCAGCATTTT. The chain links TRBV7-2 to TRBJ1-5; D gene unclear. Germline assignment: CDR1 SGHTA and CDR2 FQGNSA. Trimming stripped 1 base from V and 9 bases from J, with 13 bases between. The CDR3 is 14 residues long.

The chain couples TRBV7-9 to TRBJ2-1, with TRBD2 matching over 12 bases. The CDR3 extends over 17 amino acids. Trimming took 3 bases from V and 8 from J; bases not matched to a gene: 11. Germline CDR1 SEHNR, CDR2 FQNEAQ (reference sequence). The DNA of the CDR3 is TGTGCCAGCAGCTTGGGACTAGCGGGTATACCCGGGGATGAGCAGTTCTTC. Its translation is CASSLGLAGIPGDEQFF. Variable domain in full (rest from reference TRBV7-9 and TRBJ2-1): DTGVSQNPRHKITKRGQNVTFRCDPISEHNRLYWYRQTLGQGPEFLTYFQNEAQLEKSRLLSDRFSAERPKGSFSTLEIQRTEQGDSAMYLCASSLGLAGIPGDEQFFGPGTRLTVL.

The gene calls are TRBV7-9 and TRBJ2-1, with 8 positions matching TRBD2. The CDR3 totals 15 residues. Germline V CDR1 and CDR2: SEHNR, FQNEAQ (reference sequence). The V gene end was trimmed by 2 bases and the J gene end by 7 bases; junction bases not matched to a gene: 7. CDR3 in DNA: TGTGCCAGCAGCTTATTAACTAGCGGATGGAATGAGCAGTTCTTC. Its translation is CASSLLTSGWNEQFF. The full variable domain, its missing parts supplied by reference TRBV7-9 and TRBJ2-1, is DTGVSQNPRHKITKRGQNVTFRCDPISEHNRLYWYRQTLGQGPEFLTYFQNEAQLEKSRLLSDRFSAERPKGSFSTLEIQRTEQGDSAMYLCASSLLTSGWNEQFFGPGTRLTVL.

V is TRBV10-3 and J is TRBJ2-3; 9 positions agree with TRBD2. The V gene end was trimmed by 2 bases and the J gene end by 1 base; junction bases not matched to a gene: 10. The CDR3 spans 18 residues. CDR1 is ENHRY, CDR2 SYGVKD, per germline. The chain's CDR3 is CAISEIKASGIGTDTQYF. The DNA for the CDR3 is TGTGCCATCAGTGAGATCAAGGCTAGCGGGATCGGCACAGATACGCAGTATTTT.

This clone was seen a few times. The same CDR3 arises from other DNA sequences in this sample as well. The chain is built from TRBV18 and TRBJ2-5; 7 nucleotides agree with TRBD1. V lost 3 bases to trimming and J lost 2 bases; unmatched junction nucleotides: 0. CDR3 length: 13 amino acids. Germline CDR1 reads KGHSH; CDR2 reads LQKENI. The CDR3 spells CASSPGQQETQYF. DNA of the CDR3: TGTGCCAGCTCACCGGGACAGCAAGAGACCCAGTACTTC.

The chain employs TRBV2 and TRBJ2-1; 9 nucleotides match TRBD1. The germline V gene encodes CDR1 SNHLY and CDR2 FYNNEI. J gave up 7 bases and V 7 bases, and 8 bases lay outside the gene matches. The CDR3 loop spans 14 amino acids. The CDR3 sequence is CASIADRGQNEQFF. DNA of the CDR3: TGTGCCAGCATTGCGGACAGGGGCCAGAATGAGCAGTTCTTC. Full variable domain (remainder filled in from reference TRBV2 and TRBJ2-1): EPEVTQTPSHQVTQMGQEVILRCVPISNHLYFYWYRQILGQKVEFLVSFYNNEISEKSEIFDDQFSVERPDGSNFTLKIRSTKLEDSAMYFCASIADRGQNEQFFGPGTRLTVL.

This clone was observed a few times. The V call is TRBV28, the J call TRBJ2-7; 9 nucleotides line up with TRBD2. V was clipped by 6 bases and J by 0 bases; unmatched bases: 0. Looked up from germline, CDR1 is MDHEN and CDR2 is SYDVKM. CDR3 size: 13 residues. The CDR3, as DNA: TGTGCCAGCAGGACTAGCGGCTCCTACGAGCAGTACTTC. This gives the protein CASRTSGSYEQYF.